This T cell receptor (beta chain) derives from a study of neurological immune-mediated disorders. General study points: The highest TCR clonal expansion occurred in HTLV-1-associated myelopathy; multiple sclerosis fell below healthy controls.

cDNA was made by 5'RACE with 10-nucleotide random UMIs. MiXCR was run by TCRdb on the 5' RACE reads, yielding one entry per CDR3 protein. The data show some 29,000 distinct CDR3 sequences, more than 6.5% seen once. Unsorted libraries used 2 million PBMCs kept at -80 degrees C. This clonotype was picked up many times. Its antigen is undetermined. Germline CDR1 and CDR2: SGHRS and YFSETQ. The CDR3 is made up of 16 amino acids. Trimming cost V 0 bases and J 2 bases, with 13 bases left between them. Sequenced material: PBMCs. The sequence came from a woman aged 50 to 60 in good health. The rearrangement uses TRBV5-1 and TRBJ2-3; possibly TRBD2 for D (7 bases). CDR3 amino acids: CASSLAGGGFTDTQYF. As DNA, the CDR3 is TGCGCCAGCAGCTTGGCCGGCGGGGGCTTCACAGATACGCAGTATTTT.